These 29 T cell receptor beta chains share one sample of origin, sequenced in a study of shared clonotypes between healthy human individuals. CD8 cells regarded as naive lacked CD45RO, were positively chosen for CCR7, and omitted terminally differentiated effector memory CD45RA+ cells. The method was immunoSEQ multiplex PCR; TCRdb's version includes in-frame clones alone and lacks a portion of them. The table lists around 700,000 clones, 92% of them singletons. The sample comprised naive CD8+ T cells sorted from blood. The receptor set was obtained from a man aged 25 to 40 in good health.

In this sample, this clone turned up once. V gene TRBV7-9 combines with J gene TRBJ2-7, with 7 bases lining up with TRBD1. Unmatched junction bases numbered 13, after V lost 5 bases and J lost 3 bases. Germline CDR1 and CDR2: SEHNR and FQNEAQ (reference sequence). This CDR3 spans 16 amino acids. The chain's CDR3 is CASSPVPSTGYYEQYF. The CDR3 region has the DNA TGTGCCAGCAGCCCGGTCCCATCGACAGGGTACTACGAGCAGTACTTC.

A remark on this clone: This sample also contains other DNA sequences that code for the same CDR3. The chain recombines TRBV27 with TRBJ1-1, with TRBD1 as a possible D gene (6 bases). The CDR3 has 13 amino acids. Germline V CDR1 and CDR2: MNHEY, SMNVEV (reference sequence). V lost 3 bases and J lost 1, with 6 bases in between. This CDR3 is CASSLGANTEAFF. CDR3 DNA sequence: TGTGCCAGCAGTTTGGGGGCGAACACTGAAGCTTTCTTT.

The rearrangement joins TRBV5-1 to TRBJ1-6, with D hard to call. Germline V gene data show CDR1 as SGHRS and CDR2 as YFSETQ. V lost 1 base and J lost 4, with 15 bases in between. The CDR3 extends over 17 amino acids. This chain's CDR3 is CASSLIGTQGYNSPLHF. In DNA form, the CDR3 reads TGCGCCAGCAGCTTGATCGGCACGCAAGGTTATAATTCACCCCTCCACTTT.

The chain links TRBV29-1 to TRBJ2-2; 7 positions match TRBD1. CDR1 SQVTM and CDR2 ANQGSEA come from the germline V gene. This CDR3 is 16 amino acids long. J gave up 0 bases and V 7 bases, and 11 bases lay outside the gene matches. CDR3 DNA sequence: TGCAGCGCAAACACAGGGGAGAATTCGAACACCGGGGAGCTGTTTTTT. Translated: CSANTGENSNTGELFF.

V is TRBV7-2 and J is TRBJ2-2; D may be TRBD1 or TRBD2 (5 bases each). This CDR3 is built from 16 residues. V was shortened by 6 bases and J by 2 bases, with 16 bases between the two germline ends. Germline V gene lookup returns CDR1 SGHTA and CDR2 FQGNSA. The CDR3 is CASRPRGGLNTGELFF. The CDR3 DNA is TGTGCCAGCAGACCGAGGGGCGGGCTTAACACCGGGGAGCTGTTTTTT.

The rearrangement links TRBV28 to TRBJ2-2; D unresolved. V lost 1 base, J lost 6 bases, and 9 bases lay in between. This CDR3 has 14 amino acids. Germline V gene sequence: CDR1 MDHEN, CDR2 SYDVKM. The CDR3 sequence is CASSLLGSAGELFF. CDR3 in DNA: TGTGCCAGCAGTTTATTGGGGTCGGCCGGGGAGCTGTTTTTT.

The sample holds one count of this clone. Other DNA sequences in the same sample also yield this CDR3. The CDR3 sequence is CASSEGGNQPQHF. CDR3 coding DNA: TGCGCCAGCAGTGAGGGGGGGAATCAGCCCCAGCATTTT. The chain joins TRBV10-2 to TRBJ1-5, with D perhaps TRBD1 (5 bases). Trimming shortened V by 2 bases and J by 4 bases, and 6 bases separated the two germline ends. Germline V gene data show CDR1 as WSHSY and CDR2 as SAAADI. There are 13 residues in the CDR3.

This clone occurred once. The J gene is TRBJ1-1, the V gene TRBV5-6; 7 bases match TRBD1. The CDR3 has 15 residues. J gave up 5 bases and V 0 bases, and 7 bases lay outside the gene matches. The germline CDR1 and CDR2 sequences are SGHDT and YYEEEE. In DNA form, the CDR3 reads TGTGCCAGCAGCTTGGGCAGGGGGAGCGGGACTGAAGCTTTCTTT. Translation: CASSLGRGSGTEAFF.

This sequence joins TRBV4-1 and TRBJ2-3, with 12 positions matching TRBD2. From germline, CDR1 is MGHRA and CDR2 YSYEKL. The V gene end was trimmed by 1 base and the J gene end by 0 bases; junction bases not matched to a gene: 2. The CDR3 is made up of 17 amino acids. The CDR3 spells CASSQGLAGASTDTQYF. The CDR3 DNA follows: TGCGCCAGCAGCCAAGGACTAGCGGGGGCTAGCACAGATACGCAGTATTTT.

This chain joins TRBV18 and TRBJ2-7; 7 bases align to TRBD1. V was clipped by 10 bases and J by 0 bases; unmatched bases: 6. The CDR3 spans 13 residues. Germline-derived CDR1 and CDR2 are KGHSH and LQKENI. DNA for the CDR3: TGTGCCACCCGACAGGGAAGCTCCTACGAGCAGTACTTC. Residues: CATRQGSSYEQYF.

V usage is TRBV29-1 and J usage is TRBJ1-4; D not resolved. The V gene's germline CDR1 is SQVTM and CDR2 ANQGSEA. Trimming cost V 5 bases and J 5 bases, with 12 bases left between them. The CDR3 spans 13 residues. The CDR3 DNA reads as TGCAGCGTTTTTTACGGGAAGAATGAAAAACTGTTTTTT. It specifies CSVFYGKNEKLFF.

The chain recombines TRBV2 with TRBJ2-7; 12 nucleotides align to TRBD2. J gave up 3 bases and V 6 bases, and 6 bases lay outside the gene matches. The CDR3 length is 15 residues. CDR1 is SNHLY, CDR2 FYNNEI, per germline. The CDR3 bases are TGTGCCAGCAGGGAAACTAGCGGGGGGTACTACGAGCAGTACTTC. Its translation: CASRETSGGYYEQYF.

The chain joins TRBV9 to TRBJ2-7; D may be TRBD1 (6 bases). Trimming took off 6 bases at V and 0 bases at J, with 16 bases between the two ends. In germline, CDR1 is SGDLS, CDR2 YYNGEE. The CDR3 loop spans 15 amino acids. The CDR3 loop reads CASKNQGKNSYEQYF. The DNA of the CDR3 is TGTGCCAGCAAAAACCAGGGGAAAAACTCCTACGAGCAGTACTTC. Full variable domain (remainder filled in from reference TRBV9 and TRBJ2-7): DSGVTQTPKHLITATGQRVTLRCSPRSGDLSVYWYQQSLDQGLQFLIQYYNGEERAKGNILERFSAQQFPDLHSELNLSSLELGDSALYFCASKNQGKNSYEQYFGPGTRLTVT.

The V call is TRBV15, the J call TRBJ2-7; TRBD1 matches at 7 bases. CDR3 length equals 16 residues. Germline V gene lookup returns CDR1 LNHNV and CDR2 YYDKDF (reference sequence). V dropped 4 bases and J dropped 5; count of bases not matched to a gene: 14. The CDR3 region has the DNA TGTGCCACCAGCAAACTCTTACCGGGACAGTCCGACGAGCAGTACTTC. It codes for CATSKLLPGQSDEQYF.

This clone was detected once. V gene TRBV29-1 combines with J gene TRBJ2-7; possible D gene TRBD2, 5 bases. The CDR3 consists of 13 residues. Deletions cut 4 bases from V and 3 bases from J, with 13 bases between. CDR1 is SQVTM and CDR2 is ANQGSEA in the germline V gene. CDR3 in amino acids: CSVVPAEDYEQYF. The CDR3 bases are TGCAGCGTTGTACCAGCGGAAGACTACGAGCAGTACTTC.

This clone appeared a single time. The chain employs TRBV21-1 and TRBJ2-4; TRBD2, the table's D call, was not compared with the DNA. TRBV21-1 is classified as a pseudogene. The CDR3 is 16 amino acids. The CDR3 here is CASSKVGRAAKNIQYF. In nucleotides, the CDR3 is TGTGCCAGCAGCAAAGTTGGGAGGGCGGCCAAAAACATTCAGTACTTC.

The V gene is TRBV5-5, the J gene TRBJ2-7; no clear D gene. V dropped 5 bases and J dropped 4 bases, with 7 bases sitting between them. This CDR3 comprises 11 residues. Germline CDR1 SGHKS, CDR2 YYEKEE (reference sequence). CDR3 loop: CASSSDYEQYF. The CDR3 nucleotides read TGTGCCAGCAGTTCTGATTACGAGCAGTACTTC.

The chain recombines TRBV28 with TRBJ2-1; 9 bases match TRBD1. The V and J ends lost 5 bases and 2 bases, in that order; junction bases with no gene match: 7. Germline loops: CDR1 MDHEN, CDR2 SYDVKM. This CDR3 has 16 residues. DNA of the CDR3: TGTGCCAGCAGTGTAGCCGGGACAGGGACCTACAATGAGCAGTTCTTC. Protein: CASSVAGTGTYNEQFF.

As to this clone: A far larger clone is only one base removed, so a read error is likely. The V and J genes are TRBV27 and TRBJ2-7; D not resolved. Germline V CDR1 and CDR2: MNHEY, SMNVEV (reference sequence). The CDR3 has 12 amino acids. The V end was cut by 1 base, the J end by 5 bases, with 6 bases between. The chain's CDR3 is CASSLLGNEQYF. In DNA form, the CDR3 reads TGTGCCAGCAGTTTATTAGGGAACGAGCAGTACTTC.

V and J are TRBV28 and TRBJ2-7, with TRBD1 matching over 9 bases. The V gene end was trimmed by 6 bases and the J gene end by 2 bases; junction bases not matched to a gene: 5. The CDR3 totals 14 residues. Germline CDR1 MDHEN, CDR2 SYDVKM. The CDR3 protein is CASSPTGGPYEQYF. CDR3 bases: TGTGCCAGCAGCCCGACAGGGGGACCCTACGAGCAGTACTTC.

The rearrangement uses TRBV4-3 and TRBJ2-1; D unclear. Trimming pared 1 base from V and 7 bases from J, leaving 11 bases between. CDR1 LGHNA and CDR2 YSLEER come from the germline V gene. This CDR3 is built from 14 residues. The CDR3 DNA follows: TGCGCCAGCAGCCAAGCTTCCTCGTGGAATGAGCAGTTCTTC. It encodes CASSQASSWNEQFF.

This clone was seen once. CDR3 nucleotide sequence: TGTGCCAGCAGCCAGCAGGAGGGCGGGAGTACAGATACGCAGTATTTT. It translates to CASSQQEGGSTDTQYF. The chain uses TRBV4-2 and TRBJ2-3, with 7 bases aligning to TRBD2. The CDR3 runs 16 residues. Germline V gives CDR1 LGHNA, CDR2 YNFKEQ. V was clipped by 3 bases and J by 3 bases; unmatched bases: 9.

The V call is TRBV9, the J call TRBJ2-1; D possibly corresponds to TRBD2 (5 bases). V lost 4 bases and J lost 7, with 12 bases in between. The length of the CDR3 is 13 residues. CDR1 is SGDLS and CDR2 is YYNGEE in the germline V gene. The CDR3 loop reads CASSYTRGNEQFF. The CDR3 DNA is TGTGCCAGCAGCTACACGCGAGGGAATGAGCAGTTCTTC.

This rearrangement joins TRBV29-1 to TRBJ1-2, with D tentatively TRBD1 (6 bases). Trimming removed 5 bases from V and 7 bases from J, with 17 bases in between. The CDR3 length is 13 residues. Germline V CDR1 and CDR2: SQVTM, ANQGSEA. The CDR3 sequence is CSVTPGDIPGYTF. CDR3 nucleotides: TGCAGCGTTACGCCAGGGGATATCCCTGGCTACACCTTC.

This clone was detected a few times. The chain employs TRBV25-1 and TRBJ2-1; TRBD2 matches at 9 bases. This CDR3 is built from 14 residues. CDR1 MGHDK and CDR2 SYGVNS come from the germline V gene. V gave up 3 bases and J gave up 5 bases; unmatched junction bases: 2. The CDR3 here is CASSDLAGDNEQFF. The DNA of the CDR3 is TGTGCCAGCAGTGACTTAGCGGGGGACAATGAGCAGTTCTTC.

Worth noting for this clone: It may be a read error: a sequence one base away is much more abundant. The sample carries other DNA sequences with the same CDR3. The chain couples TRBV27 to TRBJ2-1; D not resolved. V was pared by 3 bases and J by 8 bases, with 8 bases between. The CDR3 has 12 residues. The germline gives CDR1 MNHEY, CDR2 SMNVEV (reference sequence). CDR3 region: CASSLLGDEQFF. The CDR3 nucleotides read TGTGCCAGCAGTTTGTTGGGCGATGAGCAGTTCTTC.

The chain carries TRBV28 and TRBJ2-1; TRBD2 aligns across 8 bases. Germline V gene data show CDR1 as MDHEN and CDR2 as SYDVKM. The CDR3 extends over 14 amino acids. With V trimmed by 5 bases and J by 2 bases, 2 bases remained unmatched. CDR3 residues: CASSKLAAYNEQFF. CDR3 DNA sequence: TGTGCCAGCAGTAAACTAGCGGCCTACAATGAGCAGTTCTTC.

This chain joins TRBV7-9 and TRBJ2-5; perhaps D is TRBD1 or TRBD2 (5 bases each). This CDR3 spans 13 amino acids. Germline V lookup: CDR1 SEHNR, CDR2 FQNEAQ (reference sequence). Trimming pared 5 bases from V and 6 bases from J, leaving 13 bases between. The CDR3 DNA reads as TGTGCCAGCAGCAGGGGACCTGAGCAGACCCAGTACTTC. This encodes CASSRGPEQTQYF.

The rearrangement links TRBV7-9 to TRBJ1-1; perhaps TRBD1 as D (5 bases). CDR1 is SEHNR, CDR2 FQNEAQ, per germline (reference sequence). Trimming removed 1 base from V and 5 bases from J, with 14 bases in between. The CDR3 is made up of 15 amino acids. CDR3 DNA sequence: TGTGCCAGCAGCTTAGGGCCTTCGACAGCGACTGAAGCTTTCTTT. Translated, it gives CASSLGPSTATEAFF.